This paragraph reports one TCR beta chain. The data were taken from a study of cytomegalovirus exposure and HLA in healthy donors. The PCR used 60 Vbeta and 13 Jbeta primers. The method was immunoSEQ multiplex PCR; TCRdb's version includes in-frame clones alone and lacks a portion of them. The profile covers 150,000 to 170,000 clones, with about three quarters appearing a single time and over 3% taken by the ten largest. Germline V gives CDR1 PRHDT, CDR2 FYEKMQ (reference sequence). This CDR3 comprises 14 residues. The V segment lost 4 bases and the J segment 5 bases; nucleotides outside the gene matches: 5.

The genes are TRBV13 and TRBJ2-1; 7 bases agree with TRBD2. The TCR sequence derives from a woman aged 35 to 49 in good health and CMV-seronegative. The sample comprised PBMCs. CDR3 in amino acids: CASSSRDYNNEQFF. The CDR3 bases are TGTGCCAGCAGCTCCCGGGACTATAACAATGAGCAGTTCTTC.